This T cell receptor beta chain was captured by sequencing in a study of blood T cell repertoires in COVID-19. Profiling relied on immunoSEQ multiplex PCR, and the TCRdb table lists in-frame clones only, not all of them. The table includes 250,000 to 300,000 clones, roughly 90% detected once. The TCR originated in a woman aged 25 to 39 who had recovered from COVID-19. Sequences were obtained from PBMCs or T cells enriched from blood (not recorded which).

The CDR3 region is CASSLELAGPNEQFF. CDR3 coding DNA: TGCGCCAGCAGCTTGGAACTAGCGGGGCCCAATGAGCAGTTCTTC. The chain couples TRBV5-1 to TRBJ2-1; 10 bases map to TRBD2. Per the germline V gene, CDR1 is SGHRS and CDR2 is YFSETQ. The CDR3 has 15 residues. With 0 bases clipped from V and 6 bases from J, the junction kept 3 bases outside the gene matches.